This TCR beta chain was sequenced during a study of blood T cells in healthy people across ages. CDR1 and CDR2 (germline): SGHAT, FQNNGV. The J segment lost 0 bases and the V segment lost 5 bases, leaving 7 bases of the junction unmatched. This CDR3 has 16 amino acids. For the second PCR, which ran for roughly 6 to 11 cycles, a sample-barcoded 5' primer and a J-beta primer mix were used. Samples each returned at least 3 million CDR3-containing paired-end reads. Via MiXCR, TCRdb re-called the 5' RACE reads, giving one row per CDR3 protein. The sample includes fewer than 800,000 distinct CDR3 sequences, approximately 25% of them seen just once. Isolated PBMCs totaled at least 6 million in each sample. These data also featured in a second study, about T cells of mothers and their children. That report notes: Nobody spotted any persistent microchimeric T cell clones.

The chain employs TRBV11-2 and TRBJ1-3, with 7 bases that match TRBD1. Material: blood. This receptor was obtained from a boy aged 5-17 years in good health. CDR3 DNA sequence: TGTGCCAGCAGCAGATCAGGGGGATTCTCTGGAAACACCATATATTTT. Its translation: CASSRSGGFSGNTIYF. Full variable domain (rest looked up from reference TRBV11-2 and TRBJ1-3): EAGVAQSPRYKIIEKRQSVAFWCNPISGHATLYWYQQILGQGPKLLIQFQNNGVVDDSQLPKDRFSAERLKGVDSTLKIQPAKLEDSAVYLCASSRSGGFSGNTIYFGEGSWLTVV.